These 10 T cell receptor beta chains were all obtained from the same sample, sequenced in a study of Graves' ophthalmopathy and Graves' hyperthyroidism listed by TCRdb under 2018. Instrument used: Illumina HiSeq 2000. For repertoire sequencing, the TCR beta CDR3 regions were amplified from RNA transcripts. The first round was an RT-PCR using HTBI primers with the Qiagen OneStep RT-PCR kit, and this first round was followed by a second-round multiplex PCR, then size selection and purification. Clones were called with MiXCR by TCRdb after fastp trimmed the public reads at Q25, and only in-frame beta chains were retained. One record per CDR3 amino acid sequence lists the most common genes and DNA. Across this sample there are almost 400,000 distinct CDR3 sequences, with 18% seen only once. Of the sample, about 1.4% falls within the top ten clones. Source material: peripheral blood. The receptors shown here come from a woman younger than 35 with Graves' ophthalmopathy. Donor details come from another sample of the same person, matched by shared clones.

This clonotype showed up many times. The chain joins TRBV12-3 or TRBV12-4 to TRBJ2-3, with D tentatively TRBD2 (6 bases). The CDR3 is 15 amino acids. V lost 5 bases, J lost 0 bases, and 12 bases lay in between. The CDR3 protein is CASSEGLSSTDTQYF. CDR3 in DNA: TGTGCCAGCAGTGAGGGACTCTCTAGCACAGATACGCAGTATTTT.

The rearrangement links TRBV28 to TRBJ1-3, with D perhaps matching TRBD1 (5 bases). Trimming took off 3 bases at V and 3 bases at J, with 12 bases between the two ends. The CDR3 length is 15 residues. In germline, CDR1 is MDHEN, CDR2 SYDVKM. The CDR3 DNA sequence: TGTGCCAGCAGTTTTAGCAGGGACTATGGAAACACCATATATTTT. Its translation: CASSFSRDYGNTIYF.

This clonotype was counted ten times or more. The V call is TRBV7-8, the J call TRBJ1-2, with D possibly TRBD1 on 5 matching bases. Trimming pared 5 bases from V and 4 bases from J, leaving 23 bases between. Germline CDR1 SGHVS, CDR2 FQNEAQ. The CDR3 sequence is 17 residues long. The CDR3 sequence: CASSPTVRRGTFYGYTF. CDR3 nucleotide sequence: TGTGCCAGCAGCCCCACGGTGCGACGGGGGACGTTCTATGGCTACACCTTC. The whole variable domain, filled in from reference TRBV7-8 and TRBJ1-2, reads GAGVSQSPRYKVAKRGQDVALRCDPISGHVSLFWYQQALGQGPEFLTYFQNEAQLDKSGLPSDRFFAERPEGSVSTLKIQRTQQEDSAVYLCASSPTVRRGTFYGYTFGSGTRLTVV.

The table lists this clonotype with many counts. The V call is TRBV6-5, the J call TRBJ2-7; possible D gene TRBD2, 6 bases. This CDR3 is 17 amino acids long. CDR1 and CDR2 from the germline V gene are MNHEY and SVGAGI. V was trimmed by 0 bases and J by 1 base, leaving 16 bases between them. CDR3 sequence (DNA): TGTGCCAGCAGTTACTCCCCCTCCCCAGGGAGGTCCTACGAGCAGTACTTC. This sequence encodes CASSYSPSPGRSYEQYF.

In its sample, this clonotype was seen a few times. This sequence joins TRBV6-2 or TRBV6-3 and TRBJ2-7; 14 nucleotides agree with TRBD2. Germline V gene data show CDR1 as MNHEY and CDR2 as SVGEGT. CDR3 length equals 18 residues. Trimming took 2 bases from V and 5 from J; bases not matched to a gene: 11. The CDR3 reads CASSYPGTSGRIFHEQYF. Written as DNA, the CDR3 is TGTGCCAGCAGTTACCCCGGGACTAGCGGGAGAATTTTCCACGAGCAGTACTTC.

The sample holds many counts of this clonotype. This chain connects TRBV12-3 or TRBV12-4 to TRBJ1-1; D gene uncertain. Trimming cost V 5 bases and J 1 base, with 8 bases left between them. This CDR3 has 13 residues. The CDR3 region has the DNA TGTGCCAGCAGTACCAACAGGAACACTGAAGCTTTCTTT. Residues: CASSTNRNTEAFF.

This clonotype was found many times. The chain carries TRBV29-1 and TRBJ2-7; D remains unclear. The V end lost 7 bases, the J end lost 1 base, and 11 bases lay between the germline ends. CDR3 size: 12 residues. The germline V gene encodes CDR1 SQVTM and CDR2 ANQGSEA. The CDR3 region is CSATGQSYEQYF. The CDR3 DNA is TGCAGCGCCACCGGGCAATCCTACGAGCAGTACTTC.

This clonotype occurred many times. This chain joins TRBV5-1 and TRBJ1-6; possible D gene TRBD1, 6 bases. The CDR3 is 15 residues long. V dropped 4 bases and J dropped 13 bases, with 21 bases sitting between them. CDR1 is SGHRS and CDR2 is YFSETQ in the germline V gene. CDR3 nucleotide sequence: TGCGCCAGCAGCGTCCGGGACACCCGCGCGGGGCCCCTCCACTTT. Residues: CASSVRDTRAGPLHF. Full variable domain (remainder filled in from reference TRBV5-1 and TRBJ1-6): KAGVTQTPRYLIKTRGQQVTLSCSPISGHRSVSWYQQTPGQGLQFLFEYFSETQRNKGNFPGRFSGRQFSNSRSEMNVSTLELGDSALYLCASSVRDTRAGPLHFGNGTRLTVT.

At least ten counts were recorded for this clonotype. CDR3 DNA sequence: TGTGCCAGCAGCCGGGAAAACATTCAGTACTTC. Translating it yields CASSRENIQYF. The chain carries TRBV6-2 or TRBV6-3 and TRBJ2-4; D call uncertain. Per the germline V gene, CDR1 is MNHEY and CDR2 is SVGEGT. This CDR3 contains 11 residues. Trimming stripped 6 bases from V and 5 bases from J, with 5 bases between.

The chain joins TRBV18 to TRBJ2-2; 8 nucleotides line up with TRBD1. The trim removed 8 bases at V and 1 base at J, leaving 6 bases unmatched. The CDR3 extends over 15 amino acids. The germline V gene has CDR1 KGHSH and CDR2 LQKENI. CDR3 sequence: CASAGQGGNTGELFF. The DNA of the CDR3 is TGTGCCAGCGCTGGACAGGGCGGGAACACCGGGGAGCTGTTTTTT.